The present T cell receptor beta chain was sequenced within a study of identical twins. A template switching step contributed a universal primer site, while unique molecular identifiers were present in the cDNA. TCRdb re-called the 5' RACE reads through MiXCR, storing one row per CDR3 protein. The sample lists hundreds of thousands of distinct CDR3 sequences, approximately 22% occurring once. CDR3 length equals 14 residues. With 7 bases removed from V and 7 bases from J, the gap between germline ends came to 19 bases. The sample holds a few counts of this clonotype. This sample was also put to use in a study of T cells expressing NK-cell markers. Per that study: As a fraction of CD8+ T cells, dominant NKG2C+ clonotypes reached roughly 1.0-7.5% in more than five donors.

This chain uses TRBV12-3 or TRBV12-4 with TRBJ1-2; tentatively, D is TRBD1 (6 bases). What was sequenced was PBMCs. The clonotype originates from a woman aged 18 to 35 in good health. CDR3 coding DNA: TGTGCCAGCAACGCCCAGGGGCCGGTCACTGGCTACACCTTC. Translated: CASNAQGPVTGYTF.